This T cell receptor (beta chain) was identified in a study of long-term antiretroviral therapy in people with HIV. The CDR3 consists of 14 residues. Germline assignment: CDR1 SGHTA and CDR2 FQGNSA. The V end lost 6 bases, the J end lost 4 bases, and 14 bases lay between the germline ends. The assay, immunoSEQ v3.0, was run at survey level. Only in-frame clones appear in the TCRdb table, and some are missing; sequencing was by immunoSEQ multiplex PCR. The top ten clones hold more than 4% of a sample with roughly 42,000 clones, around 85% of them seen once. The material was unsorted PBMCs, obtained 1.2 years after starting antiretroviral therapy. The chain is built from TRBV7-2 and TRBJ2-3; maybe TRBD1 (6 bases). This clonotype was sampled from a woman aged 50 to 65 with HIV. The CDR3 loop reads CASSTGLRADTQYF. The DNA of the CDR3 is TGTGCCAGCAGTACAGGGCTAAGAGCAGATACGCAGTATTTT.